These T cell receptor beta chains were read from a single sample in a study of blood T cell repertoires in COVID-19. The table came from immunoSEQ multiplex PCR; TCRdb's copy has only in-frame clones and leaves some out. This table holds about 110,000 clones, around 88% found once. Sequences were obtained from peripheral blood. These receptors all stem from a man aged 45-60 years with active or convalescent COVID-19. Each CDR3 is given with its conserved first and last residue. Each record gives: CDR3 protein, CDR3 DNA, J gene, V gene, clone size, D gene. D genes are given only for firm matches. Size is omitted from some rows. Given values are once, few, many or a class for expanded clones.

CDR3 protein: CASSLQVGSGVTDTQYF; CDR3 DNA: TGTGCCAGCAGCTTACAAGTGGGTAGCGGGGTCACAGATACGCAGTATTTT; J gene: TRBJ2-3; V gene: TRBV7-2; clone size: few; D gene: TRBD2
CDR3 protein: CASSRGGQPRLEQYF; CDR3 DNA: TGCGCCAGCAGCCGAGGAGGCCAGCCTCGTCTAGAGCAGTACTTC; J gene: TRBJ2-7; V gene: TRBV10-2; clone size: .; D gene: .
CDR3 protein: CASSQTGVFVYEQYF; CDR3 DNA: TGTGCCAGCAGCCAGACAGGGGTTTTTGTCTACGAGCAGTACTTC; J gene: TRBJ2-7; V gene: TRBV5-5; clone size: .; D gene: TRBD1
CDR3 protein: CASSPNPMTSGSGVQYF; CDR3 DNA: TGTGCCAGCAGCCCAAACCCCATGACTAGCGGGAGTGGTGTGCAGTACTTC; J gene: TRBJ2-7; V gene: TRBV7-7; clone size: .; D gene: TRBD2
CDR3 protein: CASGRTGYYEQYF; CDR3 DNA: TGTGCCAGCGGAAGGACAGGGTACTACGAGCAGTACTTC; J gene: TRBJ2-7; V gene: TRBV6-5; clone size: .; D gene: TRBD1
CDR3 protein: CASSLTGGTGNTIYF; CDR3 DNA: TGCGCCAGCAGCTTAACAGGGGGAACTGGAAACACCATATATTTT; J gene: TRBJ1-3; V gene: TRBV5-1; clone size: .; D gene: TRBD1
CDR3 protein: CASTELREGHRAGELFF; CDR3 DNA: TGTGCCAGCACCGAACTGCGGGAGGGCCATCGGGCCGGGGAGCTGTTTTTT; J gene: TRBJ2-2; V gene: TRBV28; clone size: .; D gene: TRBD2
CDR3 protein: CASSLALIDRSANTGELFF; CDR3 DNA: TGTGCCAGCAGCTTAGCGCTAATCGACAGGTCCGCGAACACCGGGGAGCTGTTTTTT; J gene: TRBJ2-2; V gene: TRBV7-8; clone size: .; D gene: .
CDR3 protein: CASSFAGTGVLSTEAFF; CDR3 DNA: TGTGCCAGCAGTTTCGCCGGGACAGGGGTGCTTAGCACTGAAGCTTTCTTT; J gene: TRBJ1-1; V gene: TRBV28; clone size: .; D gene: TRBD1
CDR3 protein: CASSYSAGVVNEQFF; CDR3 DNA: TGTGCCAGCAGTTACTCGGCGGGAGTTGTAAATGAGCAGTTCTTC; J gene: TRBJ2-1; V gene: TRBV6-2/TRBV6-3; clone size: .; D gene: TRBD2
CDR3 protein: CATKGVAGGEETQYF; CDR3 DNA: TGTGCCACCAAGGGGGTAGCGGGAGGTGAAGAGACCCAGTACTTC; J gene: TRBJ2-5; V gene: TRBV2; clone size: .; D gene: TRBD2
CDR3 protein: CASSPRGGLFMNTEAFF; CDR3 DNA: TGTGCCAGCAGTCCCCGGGGGGGATTGTTCATGAACACTGAAGCTTTCTTT; J gene: TRBJ1-1; V gene: TRBV28; clone size: .; D gene: .
CDR3 protein: CASSQDRNRLFF; CDR3 DNA: TGTGCCAGCAGCCAAGACAGGAACCGGCTGTTTTTT; J gene: TRBJ1-4; V gene: TRBV4-2; clone size: .; D gene: .
CDR3 protein: CASRKTRDRTYEQYF; CDR3 DNA: TGTGCCAGCAGAAAAACCCGGGACAGAACCTACGAGCAGTACTTC; J gene: TRBJ2-7; V gene: TRBV2; clone size: .; D gene: TRBD1
CDR3 protein: CASSQEFTDYSNQPQHF; CDR3 DNA: TGCGCCAGCAGCCAAGAATTCACGGACTATAGCAATCAGCCCCAGCATTTT; J gene: TRBJ1-5; V gene: TRBV4-1; clone size: once; D gene: .
CDR3 protein: CASSVNSGNTIYF; CDR3 DNA: TGTGCCAGCAGTGTCAACTCTGGAAACACCATATATTTT; J gene: TRBJ1-3; V gene: TRBV28; clone size: .; D gene: .
CDR3 protein: CASSLAGGTFSTDTQYF; CDR3 DNA: TGCGCCAGCAGCTTGGCCGGAGGGACCTTTTCCACAGATACGCAGTATTTT; J gene: TRBJ2-3; V gene: TRBV5-1; clone size: .; D gene: .
CDR3 protein: CASSISVAAGEQYF; CDR3 DNA: TGTGCCAGCAGCATTAGCGTCGCCGCGGGAGAGCAGTACTTC; J gene: TRBJ2-7; V gene: TRBV11-2; clone size: .; D gene: .
CDR3 protein: CASSPDRMSEKLFF; CDR3 DNA: TGTGCCAGCAGCCCGGACAGGATGAGTGAAAAACTGTTTTTT; J gene: TRBJ1-4; V gene: TRBV11-3; clone size: .; D gene: TRBD1
CDR3 protein: CASNVGRYEQYF; CDR3 DNA: TGTGCCAGCAATGTGGGGCGCTACGAGCAGTACTTC; J gene: TRBJ2-7; V gene: TRBV12-3/TRBV12-4; clone size: .; D gene: .